This TCR beta chain appears in the sequencing data of a study of cytomegalovirus exposure and HLA in healthy donors. The study, taken as a whole, reports: In a later analysis, TCR beta V- and J-gene trimming showed a link to a missense DCLRE1C variant. Reportedly, a later analysis found an Asian-associated ancestry cluster had fewer N-insertions than the roughly 700-donor mean.

This clone showed up just once. Its antigen is still unknown. The CDR3 length is 13 residues. The V and J ends lost 2 bases and 3 bases respectively, with 10 bases between them. The germline V gene encodes CDR1 SQVTM and CDR2 ANQGSEA. The PCR had 60 Vbeta and 13 Jbeta primers. Measured with immunoSEQ multiplex PCR; TCRdb has only the in-frame clones, and not every one. The sample holds roughly 110,000 clones, 70% to 80% seen once. The sequence was obtained from a boy aged 5-17 years in good health and CMV-seronegative. The sequenced material came from PBMCs. This chain links TRBV29-1 with TRBJ2-5; perhaps TRBD1 as D (5 bases). The CDR3 region is CSVERGLEETQYF. CDR3 DNA: TGCAGCGTTGAAAGGGGCCTTGAAGAGACCCAGTACTTC.